These 9 T cell receptor beta chains were sequenced from one sample in a study of CD8 T cells in Susac syndrome. With random hexamers, reverse transcription was performed on roughly 0.45 to 1 ug of RNA. TCRdb re-analysed the immunoSEQ multiplex PCR reads in MiXCR, keeping a single row per CDR3 protein. The sample contains 200,000 to 300,000 distinct CDR3 sequences, around 93% of which appear only once. Sequencing used CD4+ T cells from PBMCs. Source of these receptors: a human donor with multiple sclerosis.

This clonotype was observed a single time. This chain joins TRBV6-6 and TRBJ2-4; perhaps TRBD1 as D (6 bases). Deletions cut 0 bases from V and 10 bases from J, with 7 bases between. CDR1 is MNHNY, CDR2 SVGAGI, per germline (reference sequence). This CDR3 spans 12 amino acids. The CDR3 DNA follows: TGTGCCAGCAGTTACTCCAGGGGAATTCAGTACTTC. Protein sequence: CASSYSRGIQYF.

The chain has TRBV28 and TRBJ2-5, with 16 bases lining up with TRBD2. CDR3 length: 18 amino acids. The V and J ends lost 3 bases and 5 bases, in that order; junction bases with no gene match: 9. Germline lookup yields CDR1 MDHEN and CDR2 SYDVKM. The CDR3 region has the DNA TGTGCCAGCAGTTTTTCCGGGACTAGCGGGGGGGCCTGGGAGACCCAGTACTTC. This gives the protein CASSFSGTSGGAWETQYF.

The chain employs TRBV6-1 and TRBJ2-7; D is perhaps TRBD2 (6 bases). From germline, CDR1 is MNHNS and CDR2 SASEGT. This CDR3 has 13 residues. V was cut by 8 bases and J by 3 bases, with 14 bases left in between. For the CDR3, the DNA is TGTGCCAGCTGCCGGGACTCAAACTACGAGCAGTACGTC. Protein: CASCRDSNYEQYV.

The rearrangement links TRBV12-3 or TRBV12-4 to TRBJ1-5, with D unresolved. V lost 5 bases, J lost 5 bases, and 10 bases lay in between. This CDR3 has 13 residues. The CDR3 here is CASSANEDQPQHF. DNA of the CDR3: TGTGCCAGCAGTGCCAACGAGGATCAGCCCCAGCATTTT.

The chain couples TRBV19 to TRBJ1-2; D perhaps matches TRBD1 (5 bases). This CDR3 has 14 residues. Trimming took 8 bases from V and 3 from J, leaving 16 bases between them. Germline CDR1 reads LNHDA; CDR2 reads SQIVND (reference sequence). Written as DNA, the CDR3 is TGTGCCAGTGAGACACCGGGGGGATACTATGGCTACACCTTC. The encoded protein is CASETPGGYYGYTF. The full variable domain, with the rest looked up from reference TRBV19 and TRBJ1-2, is DGGITQSPKYLFRKEGQNVTLSCEQNLNHDAMYWYRQDPGQGLRLIYYSQIVNDFQKGDIAEGYSVSREKKESFPLTVTSAQKNPTAFYLCASETPGGYYGYTFGSGTRLTVV.

The rearrangement links TRBV24-1 to TRBJ2-5; D not certain. Germline CDR1 is KGHDR and CDR2 is SFDVKD. The CDR3 has 13 residues. The germline V and J ends were trimmed by 3 bases and 5 bases, with 9 bases remaining between them. This chain's CDR3 is CATSDVFRETQYF. The CDR3 DNA reads TGTGCCACCAGTGATGTCTTTCGGGAGACCCAGTACTTC.

Only a few counts were recorded for this clonotype. The chain joins TRBV28 to TRBJ1-1; D is uncertain. The CDR3 is 13 amino acids. CDR1 is MDHEN, CDR2 SYDVKM, per germline. Trimming took 5 bases from V and 1 from J, leaving 8 bases between them. CDR3 region: CASSEDGNTEAFF. In DNA, the CDR3 is TGTGCCAGCAGTGAGGACGGGAACACTGAAGCTTTCTTT.

The chain joins TRBV5-1 to TRBJ2-6, with 8 bases that match TRBD2. The CDR3 runs to 16 residues. V shed 3 bases and J 4 bases; nucleotides not matched to a gene: 6. The germline V gene encodes CDR1 SGHRS and CDR2 YFSETQ. CDR3 DNA: TGCGCCAGCAGCTGGACGGGGGGGATAGGGGCCAACGTCCTGACTTTC. Translated: CASSWTGGIGANVLTF.

J is TRBJ1-1 and V is TRBV4-1; D gene ambiguous. V dropped 1 base and J dropped 2 bases, with 8 bases sitting between them. Germline values: CDR1 MGHRA, CDR2 YSYEKL. The CDR3 loop spans 14 amino acids. CDR3 protein: CASSQAQVNTEAFF. CDR3 nucleotide sequence: TGCGCCAGCAGCCAAGCCCAAGTAAACACTGAAGCTTTCTTT.